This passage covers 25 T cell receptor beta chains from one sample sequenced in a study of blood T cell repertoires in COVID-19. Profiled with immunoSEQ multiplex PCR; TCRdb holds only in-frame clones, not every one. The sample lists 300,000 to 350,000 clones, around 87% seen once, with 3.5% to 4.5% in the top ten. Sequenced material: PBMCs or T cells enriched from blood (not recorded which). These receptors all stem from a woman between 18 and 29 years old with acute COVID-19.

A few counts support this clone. CDR3 amino acids: CSVEGQGKGYTF. The DNA of the CDR3 is TGCAGCGTTGAAGGACAGGGGAAAGGCTACACCTTC. J is TRBJ1-2 and V is TRBV29-1; 8 bases fit TRBD1. V was pared by 1 base and J by 8 bases, with 3 bases of the junction left unmatched. Germline V lookup: CDR1 SQVTM, CDR2 ANQGSEA. The length of the CDR3 is 12 residues.

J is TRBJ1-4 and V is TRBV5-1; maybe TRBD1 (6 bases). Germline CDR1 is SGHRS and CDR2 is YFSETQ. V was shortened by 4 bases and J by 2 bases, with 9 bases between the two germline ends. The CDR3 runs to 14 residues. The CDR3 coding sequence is TGCGCCAGCAGCAAGGACAGCACTAATGAAAAACTGTTTTTT. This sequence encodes CASSKDSTNEKLFF.

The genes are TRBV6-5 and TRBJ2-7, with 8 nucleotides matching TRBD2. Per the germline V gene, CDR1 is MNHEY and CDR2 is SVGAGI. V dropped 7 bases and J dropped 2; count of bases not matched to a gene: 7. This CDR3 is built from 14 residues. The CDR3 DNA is TGTGCCAGCACTAGCGGGCGGATCCCCTACGAGCAGTACTTC. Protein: CASTSGRIPYEQYF.

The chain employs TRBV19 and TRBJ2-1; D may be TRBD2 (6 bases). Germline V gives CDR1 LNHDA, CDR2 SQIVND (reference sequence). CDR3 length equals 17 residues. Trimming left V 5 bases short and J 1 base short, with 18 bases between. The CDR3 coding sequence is TGTGCCAGTAGTCTGTATACTAGCCCCCTTTCCTACAATGAGCAGTTCTTC. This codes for CASSLYTSPLSYNEQFF.

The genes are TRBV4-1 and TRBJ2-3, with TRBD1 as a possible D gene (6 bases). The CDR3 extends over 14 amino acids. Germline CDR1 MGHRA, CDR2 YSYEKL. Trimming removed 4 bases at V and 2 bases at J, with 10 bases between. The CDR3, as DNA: TGCGCCAGCAGCCTAGGACAGAACACAGATACGCAGTATTTT. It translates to CASSLGQNTDTQYF.

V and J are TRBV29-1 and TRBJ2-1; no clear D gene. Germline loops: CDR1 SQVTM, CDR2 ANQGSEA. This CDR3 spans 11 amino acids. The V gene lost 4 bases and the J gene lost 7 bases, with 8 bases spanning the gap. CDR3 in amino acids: CSVGPVNEQFF. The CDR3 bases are TGCAGCGTTGGGCCAGTAAATGAGCAGTTCTTC.

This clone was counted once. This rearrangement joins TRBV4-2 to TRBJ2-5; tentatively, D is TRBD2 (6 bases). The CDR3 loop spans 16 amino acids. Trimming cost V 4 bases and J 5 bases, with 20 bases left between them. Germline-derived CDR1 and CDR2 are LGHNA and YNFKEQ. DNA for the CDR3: TGTGCCAGCAGCCTGGCCCTGGGTAGCGGTATGGAGACCCAGTACTTC. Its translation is CASSLALGSGMETQYF.

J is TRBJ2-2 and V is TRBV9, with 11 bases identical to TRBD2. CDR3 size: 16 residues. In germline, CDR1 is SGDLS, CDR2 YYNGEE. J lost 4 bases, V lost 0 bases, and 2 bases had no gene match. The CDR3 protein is CASSVGGLAATGELFF. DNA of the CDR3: TGTGCCAGCAGCGTAGGGGGACTAGCGGCCACCGGGGAGCTGTTTTTT.

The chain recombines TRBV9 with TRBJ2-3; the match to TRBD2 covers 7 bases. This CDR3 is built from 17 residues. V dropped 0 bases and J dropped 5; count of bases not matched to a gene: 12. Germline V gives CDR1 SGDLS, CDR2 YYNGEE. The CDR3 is CASSVESGGRALDTQYF. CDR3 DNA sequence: TGTGCCAGCAGCGTAGAGTCCGGGGGGAGGGCCTTAGATACGCAGTATTTT.

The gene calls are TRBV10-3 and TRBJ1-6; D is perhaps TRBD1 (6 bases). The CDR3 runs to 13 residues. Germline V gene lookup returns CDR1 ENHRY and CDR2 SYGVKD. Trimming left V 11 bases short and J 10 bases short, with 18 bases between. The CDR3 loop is CASRRGARSPLHF. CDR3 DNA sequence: TGTGCCTCCAGGCGGGGGGCTAGATCACCCCTCCACTTT.

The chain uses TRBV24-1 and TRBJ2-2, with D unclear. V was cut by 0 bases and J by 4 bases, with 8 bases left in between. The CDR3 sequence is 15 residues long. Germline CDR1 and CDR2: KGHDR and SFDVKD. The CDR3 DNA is TGTGCCACCAGTGATTTGTTCTCAGGCACCGGGGAGCTGTTTTTT. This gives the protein CATSDLFSGTGELFF.

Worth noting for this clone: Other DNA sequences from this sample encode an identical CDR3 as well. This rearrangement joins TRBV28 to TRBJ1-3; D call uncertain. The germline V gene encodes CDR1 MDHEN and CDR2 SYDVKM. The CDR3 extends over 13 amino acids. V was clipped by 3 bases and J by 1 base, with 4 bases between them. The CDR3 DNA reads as TGTGCCAGCAGTTTTTCTTCTGGAAACACCATATATTTT. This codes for CASSFSSGNTIYF.

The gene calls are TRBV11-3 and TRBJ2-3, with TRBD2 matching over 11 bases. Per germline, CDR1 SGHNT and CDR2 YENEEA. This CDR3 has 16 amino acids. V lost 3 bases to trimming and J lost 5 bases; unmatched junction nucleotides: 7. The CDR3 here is CASSLGLAGGGDTQYF. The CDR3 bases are TGTGCCAGCAGCTTGGGGCTAGCGGGAGGCGGAGATACGCAGTATTTT.

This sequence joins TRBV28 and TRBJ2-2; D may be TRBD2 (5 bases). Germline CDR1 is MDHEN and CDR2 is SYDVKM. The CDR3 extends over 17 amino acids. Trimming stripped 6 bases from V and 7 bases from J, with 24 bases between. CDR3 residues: CASSPFGGRRTFGELFF. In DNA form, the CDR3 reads TGTGCCAGCAGCCCGTTCGGAGGCCGACGTACCTTCGGGGAGCTGTTTTTT.

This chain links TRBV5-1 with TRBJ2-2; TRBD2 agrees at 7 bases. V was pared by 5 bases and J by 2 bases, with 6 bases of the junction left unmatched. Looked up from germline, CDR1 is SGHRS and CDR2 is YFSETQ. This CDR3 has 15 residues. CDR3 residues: CASRPPGLNTGELFF. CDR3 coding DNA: TGCGCCAGCAGACCCCCGGGACTAAACACCGGGGAGCTGTTTTTT.

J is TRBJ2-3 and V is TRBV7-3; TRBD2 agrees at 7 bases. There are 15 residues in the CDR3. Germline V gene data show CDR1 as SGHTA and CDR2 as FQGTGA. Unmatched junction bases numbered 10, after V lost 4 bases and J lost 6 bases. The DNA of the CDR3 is TGTGCCAGCAGCTCTAGCGGAATGAGGGAGGATACGCAGTATTTT. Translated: CASSSSGMREDTQYF.

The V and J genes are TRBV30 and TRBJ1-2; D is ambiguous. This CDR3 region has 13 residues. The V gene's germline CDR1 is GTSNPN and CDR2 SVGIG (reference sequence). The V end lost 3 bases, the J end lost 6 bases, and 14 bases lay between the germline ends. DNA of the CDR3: TGTGCCTGGAGCGAACAGCTTTTGGATGGCTACACCTTC. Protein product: CAWSEQLLDGYTF.

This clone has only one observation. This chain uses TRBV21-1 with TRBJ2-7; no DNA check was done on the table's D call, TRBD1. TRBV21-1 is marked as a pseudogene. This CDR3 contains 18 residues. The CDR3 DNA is TGTGCCAGCAGCAAAGAGGCCGGGACAGACACCCCCGCCTACGAGCAGTACTTC. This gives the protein CASSKEAGTDTPAYEQYF.

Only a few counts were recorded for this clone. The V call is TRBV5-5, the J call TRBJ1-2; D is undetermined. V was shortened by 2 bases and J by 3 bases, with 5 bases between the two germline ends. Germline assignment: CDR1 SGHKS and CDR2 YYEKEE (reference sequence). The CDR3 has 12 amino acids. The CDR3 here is CASSLTDYGYTF. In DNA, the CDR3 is TGTGCCAGCAGCTTAACAGACTATGGCTACACCTTC. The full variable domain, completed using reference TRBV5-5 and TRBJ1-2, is DAGVTQSPTHLIKTRGQQVTLRCSPISGHKSVSWYQQVLGQGPQFIFQYYEKEERGRGNFPDRFSARQFPNYSSELNVNALLLGDSALYLCASSLTDYGYTFGSGTRLTVV.

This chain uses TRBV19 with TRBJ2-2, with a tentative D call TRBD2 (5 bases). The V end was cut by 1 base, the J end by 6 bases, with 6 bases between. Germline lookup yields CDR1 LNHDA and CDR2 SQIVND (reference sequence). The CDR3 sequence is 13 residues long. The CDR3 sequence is CASSIGSAGELFF. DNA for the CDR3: TGTGCCAGTAGTATAGGTAGCGCCGGGGAGCTGTTTTTT.

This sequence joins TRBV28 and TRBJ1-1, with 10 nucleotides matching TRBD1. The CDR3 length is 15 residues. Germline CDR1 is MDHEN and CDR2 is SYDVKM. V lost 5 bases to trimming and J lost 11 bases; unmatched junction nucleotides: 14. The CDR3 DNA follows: TGTGCCAGCAGTCCGCACGACCGGGACAGGGGTTACGCTTTCTTT. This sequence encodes CASSPHDRDRGYAFF. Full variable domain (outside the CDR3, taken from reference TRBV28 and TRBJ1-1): DVKVTQSSRYLVKRTGEKVFLECVQDMDHENMFWYRQDPGLGLRLIYFSYDVKMKEKGDIPEGYSVSREKKERFSLILESASTNQTSMYLCASSPHDRDRGYAFFGQGTRLTVV.

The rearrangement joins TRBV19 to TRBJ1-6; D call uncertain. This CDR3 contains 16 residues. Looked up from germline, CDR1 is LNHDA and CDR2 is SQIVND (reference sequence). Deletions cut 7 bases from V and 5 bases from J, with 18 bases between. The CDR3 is CASKSPGGPNNSPLHF. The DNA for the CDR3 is TGTGCCAGTAAGAGCCCAGGAGGGCCTAATAATTCACCCCTCCACTTT.

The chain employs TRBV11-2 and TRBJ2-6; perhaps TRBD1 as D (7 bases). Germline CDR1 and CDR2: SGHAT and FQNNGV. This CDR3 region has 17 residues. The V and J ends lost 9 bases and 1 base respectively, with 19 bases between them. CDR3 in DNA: TGTGCCAGTAAAGCGGGCAGGGGGGTTTCTGGGGCCAACGTCCTGACTTTC. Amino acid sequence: CASKAGRGVSGANVLTF.

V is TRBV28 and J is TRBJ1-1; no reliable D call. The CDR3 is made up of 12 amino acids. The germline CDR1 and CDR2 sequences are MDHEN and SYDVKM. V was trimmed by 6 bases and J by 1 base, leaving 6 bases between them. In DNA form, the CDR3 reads TGTGCCAGCAGGTTACAGAACACTGAAGCTTTCTTT. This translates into CASRLQNTEAFF.

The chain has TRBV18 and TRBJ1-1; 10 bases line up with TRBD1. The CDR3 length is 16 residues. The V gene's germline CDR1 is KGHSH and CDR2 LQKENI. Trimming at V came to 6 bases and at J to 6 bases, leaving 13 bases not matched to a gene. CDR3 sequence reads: CASSPGDRGVVAEAFF. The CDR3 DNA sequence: TGTGCCAGCTCGCCGGGGGACAGGGGTGTGGTCGCTGAAGCTTTCTTT.